This passage covers 16 T cell receptor beta chains from one sample sequenced in a study of T-cell reconstitution after alpha-beta-depleted transplantation in children. Unique molecular identifiers were incorporated when the TCRbeta library was constructed. From the PCR reads, TCRdb called clonotypes with MiXCR, one entry per CDR3 protein. This sample has some 290,000 distinct CDR3 sequences, with approximately 23% found just once. The source was PBMCs, mostly from graft donor cells, collected 180 days after TCRalphabeta/CD19-depleted stem cell transplant. The receptors were sampled from a male patient younger than 18 who had a stem cell transplant for acute lymphoblastic leukemia, so the T cells may come from the graft donor.

This chain uses TRBV7-2 with TRBJ2-7, with TRBD2 identical over 9 bases. CDR1 is SGHTA, CDR2 FQGNSA, per germline. CDR3 length: 16 amino acids. Germline trimming cut 3 bases from V and 4 bases from J; bases unmatched to any gene: 10. As DNA, the CDR3 is TGTGCCAGCAGCTTGGGCGGGAGGGCCTATCGTTACGAGCAGTACTTC. Its translation is CASSLGGRAYRYEQYF.

This clonotype turned up a few times. The CDR3 nucleotides read TGTGCCAGCAGCTTGGTCGGGGGCGGCTCCTACGAGCAGTACTTC. It codes for CASSLVGGGSYEQYF. V gene TRBV5-6 combines with J gene TRBJ2-7; D assignment may be TRBD1 or TRBD2 (6 bases each). The germline V gene has CDR1 SGHDT and CDR2 YYEEEE. The CDR3 has 15 amino acids. V lost 0 bases, J lost 0 bases, and 10 bases lay in between. The entire variable domain, with the rest obtained from reference TRBV5-6 and TRBJ2-7, is as follows: DAGVTQSPTHLIKTRGQQVTLRCSPKSGHDTVSWYQQALGQGPQFIFQYYEEEERQRGNFPDRFSGHQFPNYSSELNVNALLLGDSALYLCASSLVGGGSYEQYFGPGTRLTVT.

This sequence joins TRBV7-3 and TRBJ2-1; TRBD2 agrees at 12 bases. V dropped 1 base and J dropped 0; count of bases not matched to a gene: 13. Germline assignment: CDR1 SGHTA and CDR2 FQGTGA. The CDR3 has 21 amino acids. CDR3 residues: CASSLRGVGTSGPSSYNEQFF. The CDR3 DNA reads TGTGCCAGCAGCTTAAGGGGAGTCGGGACTAGCGGGCCAAGCTCCTACAATGAGCAGTTCTTC.

Note on this clonotype: A much larger clone lies one base from this, so it may be a read error. The chain carries TRBV5-1 and TRBJ2-1; 8 bases match TRBD2. J was trimmed by 3 bases and V by 6 bases; bases with no gene match: 8. This CDR3 contains 15 residues. Germline loops: CDR1 SGHRS, CDR2 YFSETQ. The CDR3 nucleotides read TGCGCCAGCATCCTGGGACTAGTTCTCTACAATGAGCAGTTCTTC. Amino acids: CASILGLVLYNEQFF.

This clonotype was seen a few times. The gene calls are TRBV7-9 and TRBJ2-7; possibly TRBD1 or TRBD2 for D (5 bases each). The CDR3 runs to 15 residues. CDR1 and CDR2 from the germline V gene are SEHNR and FQNEAQ (reference sequence). V shed 1 base and J shed 3 bases, with 13 bases lying between them. The CDR3 DNA reads as TGTGCCAGCAGCTTAGGCCCCCCGGGGCTCTACGAGCAGTACTTC. Residues: CASSLGPPGLYEQYF.

This chain joins TRBV5-1 and TRBJ2-1, with 9 bases aligning to TRBD1. V was pared by 0 bases and J by 5 bases, with 9 bases of the junction left unmatched. The CDR3 loop spans 17 amino acids. CDR1 is SGHRS and CDR2 is YFSETQ in the germline V gene. The CDR3, as DNA: TGCGCCAGCAGCTTGGAACCAGGGACAGGGAATGACAATGAGCAGTTCTTC. Translation gives CASSLEPGTGNDNEQFF.

This chain links TRBV12-3 or TRBV12-4 with TRBJ1-6; D perhaps matches TRBD1 (6 bases). Trimming left V 8 bases short and J 9 bases short, with 14 bases between. The CDR3 is 13 residues long. As DNA, the CDR3 is TGTGCCAGCGATACAGGGTATGGTTCACCCCTCCACTTT. Its translation: CASDTGYGSPLHF.

The chain joins TRBV5-1 to TRBJ2-3; the match to TRBD2 covers 9 bases. CDR1 and CDR2 from the germline V gene are SGHRS and YFSETQ. V shed 6 bases, J shed 4 bases, and the junction held 15 bases outside the gene matches. The CDR3 contains 17 residues. The CDR3 reads CASKLRNSGSPSDTQYF. The CDR3 coding sequence is TGCGCCAGCAAGCTGCGTAATAGCGGGAGCCCGTCAGATACGCAGTATTTT.

CDR3 bases: TGCAGTGCTAGAGTATCGGGGAGGTCCCACAATGAGCAGTTCTTC. Translation: CSARVSGRSHNEQFF. This chain joins TRBV20-1 and TRBJ2-1; D perhaps matches TRBD2 (6 bases). The length of the CDR3 is 15 residues. Germline CDR1 and CDR2: DFQATT and SNEGSKA (reference sequence). The V end was cut by 1 base, the J end by 5 bases, with 15 bases between.

J is TRBJ2-4 and V is TRBV7-9; D may be TRBD1 (5 bases). Germline CDR1 and CDR2: SEHNR and FQNEAQ (reference sequence). This CDR3 comprises 13 residues. The V gene lost 7 bases and the J gene lost 7 bases, with 14 bases spanning the gap. CDR3 loop: CASNPIGANIQYF. DNA of the CDR3: TGTGCCAGCAACCCGATTGGGGCGAACATTCAGTACTTC.

CDR3 amino acids: CASSLAGRDGYTF. CDR3 coding DNA: TGCGCCAGCAGCTTGGCGGGACGAGATGGCTACACCTTC. The V call is TRBV5-1, the J call TRBJ1-2; possibly TRBD1 for D (5 bases). CDR1 and CDR2 (germline): SGHRS, YFSETQ. CDR3 length equals 13 residues. V gave up 0 bases and J gave up 6 bases, with 9 bases separating them.

The genes are TRBV24-1 and TRBJ1-1; maybe TRBD1 (6 bases). Germline V gives CDR1 KGHDR, CDR2 SFDVKD. The CDR3 runs 13 residues. Trimming left V 10 bases short and J 4 bases short, with 15 bases between. CDR3 sequence: CATSQGGSTEAFF. The CDR3, as DNA: TGTGCCACAAGCCAAGGGGGGAGCACTGAAGCTTTCTTT.

The J gene is TRBJ2-1, the V gene TRBV14, with 11 nucleotides matching TRBD2. This CDR3 is built from 15 residues. Trimming removed 8 bases from V and 4 bases from J; junction bases left unmatched: 7. Per germline, CDR1 SGHDN and CDR2 FVKESK. CDR3 sequence reads: CASRSTSGRYNEQFF. The CDR3 region has the DNA TGTGCCAGCCGCTCAACTAGCGGGAGATACAATGAGCAGTTCTTC.

V gene TRBV7-8 combines with J gene TRBJ1-6; TRBD1 is a possible D gene (6 bases). The V end lost 3 bases, the J end lost 9 bases, and 18 bases lay between the germline ends. Per the germline V gene, CDR1 is SGHVS and CDR2 is FQNEAQ. The CDR3 is 16 residues long. The CDR3 loop is CASSFPTSTGVSPLHF. CDR3 nucleotides: TGTGCCAGCAGCTTCCCGACGTCGACAGGAGTTTCACCCCTCCACTTT.

This chain joins TRBV2 and TRBJ2-7, with TRBD2 matching over 7 bases. The germline V gene encodes CDR1 SNHLY and CDR2 FYNNEI. CDR3 length: 13 amino acids. The V and J ends lost 7 bases and 5 bases, in that order; junction bases with no gene match: 8. The CDR3 region is CASTGGSSNEQYF. CDR3 nucleotide sequence: TGTGCCAGCACGGGCGGGAGTAGCAACGAGCAGTACTTC.

The V call is TRBV11-2, the J call TRBJ2-3; D ambiguous. CDR1 and CDR2 from the germline V gene are SGHAT and FQNNGV. V gave up 4 bases and J gave up 9 bases, with 11 bases separating them. The CDR3 consists of 12 residues. The CDR3 DNA is TGTGCCAGCAGCTCTCAATACCGCACGCAGTATTTT. The encoded protein is CASSSQYRTQYF.